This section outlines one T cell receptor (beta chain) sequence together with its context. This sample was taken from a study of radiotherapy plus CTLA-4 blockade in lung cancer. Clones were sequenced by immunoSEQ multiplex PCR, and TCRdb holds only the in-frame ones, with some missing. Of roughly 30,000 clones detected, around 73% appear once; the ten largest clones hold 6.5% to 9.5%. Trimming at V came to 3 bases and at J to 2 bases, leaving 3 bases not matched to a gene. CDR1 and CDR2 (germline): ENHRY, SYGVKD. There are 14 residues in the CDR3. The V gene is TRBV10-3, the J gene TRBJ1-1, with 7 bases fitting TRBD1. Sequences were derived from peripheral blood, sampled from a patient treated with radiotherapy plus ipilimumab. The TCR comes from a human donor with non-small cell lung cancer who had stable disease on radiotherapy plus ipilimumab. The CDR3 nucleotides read TGTGCCATCAGTGATTACAGGGGAAACACTGAAGCTTTCTTT. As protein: CAISDYRGNTEAFF.